This TCR beta chain came from a study of blood T cell repertoires in COVID-19. Under the authors' procedure: Using reference gene primer amplification, nucleated cell counts were estimated. Assay used: immunoSEQ multiplex PCR; TCRdb lists only in-frame clones, some missing. V and J calls and clone size are given by that table; D and trimming were obtained from the DNA. The profile covers under 250,000 clones, with about 94% appearing a single time and around 0.84% taken by the ten largest. Germline CDR1 SGHAT, CDR2 FQNNGV. The V end was cut by 5 bases, the J end by 1 base, with 17 bases between. The CDR3 is made up of 16 amino acids. It was during active infection that Seattle patients were enrolled and then longitudinally followed.

Material for sequencing was peripheral blood. The chain has TRBV11-2 and TRBJ1-1; no firm D call. The source is a man between 60 and 70 years old with COVID-19, enrolled during active disease. DNA of the CDR3: TGTGCCAGCAGCCCCCAGGTGAGCTCCGAGAACACTGAAGCTTTCTTT. This encodes CASSPQVSSENTEAFF.